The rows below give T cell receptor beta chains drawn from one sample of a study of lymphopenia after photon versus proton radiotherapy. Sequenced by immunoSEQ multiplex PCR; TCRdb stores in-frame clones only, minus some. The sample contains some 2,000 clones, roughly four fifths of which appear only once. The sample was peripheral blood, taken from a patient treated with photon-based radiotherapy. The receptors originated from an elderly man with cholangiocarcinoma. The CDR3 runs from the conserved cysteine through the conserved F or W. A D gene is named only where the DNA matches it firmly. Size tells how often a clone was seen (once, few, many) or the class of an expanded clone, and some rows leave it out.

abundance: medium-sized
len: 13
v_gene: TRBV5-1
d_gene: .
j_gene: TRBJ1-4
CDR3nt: TGCGCCAGCAGCAGTAGGTCTAATGAAAAACTGTTTTTT
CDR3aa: CASSSRSNEKLFF

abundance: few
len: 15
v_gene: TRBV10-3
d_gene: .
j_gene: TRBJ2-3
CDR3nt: TGTGCCGCCTCAGGTCGGGACGGTCTCACAGATACGCAGTATTTT
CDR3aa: CAASGRDGLTDTQYF

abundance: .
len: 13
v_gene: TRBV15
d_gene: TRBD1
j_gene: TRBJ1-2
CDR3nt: TGTGCCACCAGCAGGGACAGGGACTATGGCTACACCTTC
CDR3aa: CATSRDRDYGYTF

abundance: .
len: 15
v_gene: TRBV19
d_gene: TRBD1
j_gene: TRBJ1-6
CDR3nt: TGTGCCAGTAGGGACAGGGGGCGTTATAATTCACCCCTCCACTTT
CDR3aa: CASRDRGRYNSPLHF

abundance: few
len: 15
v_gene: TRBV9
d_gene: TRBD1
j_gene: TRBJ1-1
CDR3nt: TGTGCCAGCAGCGTCGGGACAGGGTCGAACACTGAAGCTTTCTTT
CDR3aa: CASSVGTGSNTEAFF

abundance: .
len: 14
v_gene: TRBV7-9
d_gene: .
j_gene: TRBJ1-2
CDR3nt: TGTGCCAGCAGCTTGGAGGGGGAAAGGGATGGCTACACCTTC
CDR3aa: CASSLEGERDGYTF

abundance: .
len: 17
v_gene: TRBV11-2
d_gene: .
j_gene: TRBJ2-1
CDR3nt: TGTGCCAGCAGCACCTACCTCATGGGGGGGGCAAACAATGAGCAGTTCTTC
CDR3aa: CASSTYLMGGANNEQFF

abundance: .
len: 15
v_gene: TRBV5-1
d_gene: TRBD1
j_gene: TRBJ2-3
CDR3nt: TGCGCCAGCGGGGGAAGGGGACAGGGAACAGATACGCAGTATTTT
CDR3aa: CASGGRGQGTDTQYF

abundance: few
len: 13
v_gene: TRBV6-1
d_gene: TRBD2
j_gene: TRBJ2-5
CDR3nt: TGTGCCGGTCGGGGGGGCTCGAAAGAGACCCAGTACTTC
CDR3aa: CAGRGGSKETQYF

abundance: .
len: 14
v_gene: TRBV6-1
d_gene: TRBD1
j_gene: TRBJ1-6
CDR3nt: TGTGCCAGCATATTGACAGGGAGGGCTTCACCCCTCCACTTT
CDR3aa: CASILTGRASPLHF

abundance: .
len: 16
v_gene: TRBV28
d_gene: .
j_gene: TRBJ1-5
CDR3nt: TGTGCCAGCAGTTTATTATTTGCTGATAGCAATCAGCCCCAGCATTTT
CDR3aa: CASSLLFADSNQPQHF

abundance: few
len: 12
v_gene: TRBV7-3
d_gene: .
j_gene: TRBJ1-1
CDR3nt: TGTGCCAGCAGCTTGGGTGGGGAGGGAGCTTTCTTT
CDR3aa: CASSLGGEGAFF

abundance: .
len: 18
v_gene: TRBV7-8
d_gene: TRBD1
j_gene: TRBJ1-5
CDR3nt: TGTGCCAGCAGCTTAGGCCTTTGGGACAGGGTCAAGAATCAGCCCCAGCATTTT
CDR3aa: CASSLGLWDRVKNQPQHF